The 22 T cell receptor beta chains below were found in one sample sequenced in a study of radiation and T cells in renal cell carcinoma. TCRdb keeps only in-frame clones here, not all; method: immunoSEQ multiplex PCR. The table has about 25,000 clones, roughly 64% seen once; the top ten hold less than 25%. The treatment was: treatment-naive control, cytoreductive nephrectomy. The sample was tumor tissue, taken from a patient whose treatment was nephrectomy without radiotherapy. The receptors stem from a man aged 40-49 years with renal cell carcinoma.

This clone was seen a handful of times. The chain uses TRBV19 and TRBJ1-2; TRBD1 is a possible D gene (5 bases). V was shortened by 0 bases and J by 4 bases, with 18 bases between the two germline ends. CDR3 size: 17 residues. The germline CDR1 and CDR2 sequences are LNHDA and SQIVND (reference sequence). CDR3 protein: CASSIDWTGGSGYGYTF. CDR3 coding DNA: TGTGCCAGTAGTATAGATTGGACTGGGGGATCGGGCTATGGCTACACCTTC.

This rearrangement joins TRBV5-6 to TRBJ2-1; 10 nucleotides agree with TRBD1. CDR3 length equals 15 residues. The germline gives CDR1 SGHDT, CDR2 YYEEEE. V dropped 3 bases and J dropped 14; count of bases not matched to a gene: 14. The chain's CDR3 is CASSYLRQGALGKFF. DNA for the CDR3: TGTGCCAGCAGCTACTTGAGACAGGGGGCGTTAGGAAAGTTCTTC.

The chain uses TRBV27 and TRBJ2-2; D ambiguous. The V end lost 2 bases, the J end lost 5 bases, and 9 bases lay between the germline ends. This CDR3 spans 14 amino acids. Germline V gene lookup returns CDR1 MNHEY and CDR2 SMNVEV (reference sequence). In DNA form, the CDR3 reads TGTGCCAGCAGTTTAGAAGTGAGAACCGGGGAGCTGTTTTTT. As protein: CASSLEVRTGELFF.

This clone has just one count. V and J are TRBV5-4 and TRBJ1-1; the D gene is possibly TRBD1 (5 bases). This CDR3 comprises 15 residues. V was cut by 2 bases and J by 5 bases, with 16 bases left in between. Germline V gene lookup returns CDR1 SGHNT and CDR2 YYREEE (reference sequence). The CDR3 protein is CASSFGTIPGTEAFF. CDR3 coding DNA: TGTGCCAGCAGCTTTGGGACCATCCCTGGGACTGAAGCTTTCTTT.

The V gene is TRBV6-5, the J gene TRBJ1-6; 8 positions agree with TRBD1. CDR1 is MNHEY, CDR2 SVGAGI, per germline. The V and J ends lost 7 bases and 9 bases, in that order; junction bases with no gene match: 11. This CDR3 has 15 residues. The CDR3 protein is CASTRTGRLGSPLHF. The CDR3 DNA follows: TGTGCCAGCACCAGGACAGGGAGGCTTGGTTCACCCCTCCACTTT.

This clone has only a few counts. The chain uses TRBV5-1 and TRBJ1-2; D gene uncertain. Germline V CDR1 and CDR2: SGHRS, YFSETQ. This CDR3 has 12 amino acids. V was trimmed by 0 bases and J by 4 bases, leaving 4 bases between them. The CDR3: CASSLDTYGYTF. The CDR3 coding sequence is TGCGCCAGCAGCTTGGATACCTATGGCTACACCTTC.

In DNA, the CDR3 is TGTGCCAGCAACCTGGGGGGACTTCCGGGCCGGGAGCTGTTTTTT. It translates to CASNLGGLPGRELFF. The rearrangement joins TRBV9 to TRBJ2-2; D is perhaps TRBD2 (6 bases). The CDR3 has 15 residues. Germline-derived CDR1 and CDR2 are SGDLS and YYNGEE. Trimming took off 6 bases at V and 9 bases at J, with 21 bases between the two ends.

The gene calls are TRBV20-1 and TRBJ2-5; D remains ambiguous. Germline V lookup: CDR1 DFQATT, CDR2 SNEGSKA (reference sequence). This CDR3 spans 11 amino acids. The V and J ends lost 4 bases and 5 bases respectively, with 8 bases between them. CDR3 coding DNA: TGCAGTGCTAACAAGGTCGAGACCCAGTACTTC. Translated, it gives CSANKVETQYF.

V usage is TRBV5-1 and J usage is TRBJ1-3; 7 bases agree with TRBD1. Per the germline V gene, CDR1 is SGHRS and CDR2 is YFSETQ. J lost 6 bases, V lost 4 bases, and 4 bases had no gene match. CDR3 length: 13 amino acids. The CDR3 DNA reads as TGCGCCAGCAGCACGGGACAGACAAACACCATATATTTT. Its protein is CASSTGQTNTIYF.

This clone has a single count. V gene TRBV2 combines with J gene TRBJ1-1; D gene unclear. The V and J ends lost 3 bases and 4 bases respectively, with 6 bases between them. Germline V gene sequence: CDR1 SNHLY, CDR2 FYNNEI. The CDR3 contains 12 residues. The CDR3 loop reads CASSDGSTEAFF. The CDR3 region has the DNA TGTGCCAGCAGTGACGGGAGCACTGAAGCTTTCTTT. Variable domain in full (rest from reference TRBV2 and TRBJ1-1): EPEVTQTPSHQVTQMGQEVILRCVPISNHLYFYWYRQILGQKVEFLVSFYNNEISEKSEIFDDQFSVERPDGSNFTLKIRSTKLEDSAMYFCASSDGSTEAFFGQGTRLTVV.

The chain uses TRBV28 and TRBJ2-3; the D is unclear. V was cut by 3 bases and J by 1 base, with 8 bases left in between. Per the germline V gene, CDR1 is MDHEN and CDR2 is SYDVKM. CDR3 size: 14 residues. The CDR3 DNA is TGTGCCAGCAGTTTTTTAGCAGGCACAGATACGCAGTATTTT. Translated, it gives CASSFLAGTDTQYF. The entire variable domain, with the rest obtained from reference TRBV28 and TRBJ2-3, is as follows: DVKVTQSSRYLVKRTGEKVFLECVQDMDHENMFWYRQDPGLGLRLIYFSYDVKMKEKGDIPEGYSVSREKKERFSLILESASTNQTSMYLCASSFLAGTDTQYFGPGTRLTVL.

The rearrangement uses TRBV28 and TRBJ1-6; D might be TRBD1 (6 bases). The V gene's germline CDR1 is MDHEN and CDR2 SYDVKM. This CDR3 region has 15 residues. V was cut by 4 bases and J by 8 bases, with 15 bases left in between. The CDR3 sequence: CASSSASGEDSPLHF. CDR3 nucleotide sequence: TGTGCCAGCAGTTCCGCCTCAGGGGAAGATTCACCCCTCCACTTT. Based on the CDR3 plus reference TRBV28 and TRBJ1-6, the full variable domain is DVKVTQSSRYLVKRTGEKVFLECVQDMDHENMFWYRQDPGLGLRLIYFSYDVKMKEKGDIPEGYSVSREKKERFSLILESASTNQTSMYLCASSSASGEDSPLHFGNGTRLTVT.

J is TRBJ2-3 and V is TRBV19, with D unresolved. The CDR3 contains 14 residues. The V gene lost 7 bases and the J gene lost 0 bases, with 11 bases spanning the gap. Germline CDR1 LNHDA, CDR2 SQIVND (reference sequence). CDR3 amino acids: CASTVGPSTDTQYF. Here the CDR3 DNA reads TGTGCCAGTACCGTTGGTCCTAGCACAGATACGCAGTATTTT.

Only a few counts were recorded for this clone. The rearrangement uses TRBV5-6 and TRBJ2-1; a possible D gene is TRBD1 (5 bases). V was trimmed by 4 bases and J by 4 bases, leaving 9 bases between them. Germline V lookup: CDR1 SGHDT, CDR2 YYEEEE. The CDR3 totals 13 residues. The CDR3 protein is CASSQTVYNEQFF. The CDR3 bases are TGTGCCAGCAGCCAGACAGTTTACAATGAGCAGTTCTTC.

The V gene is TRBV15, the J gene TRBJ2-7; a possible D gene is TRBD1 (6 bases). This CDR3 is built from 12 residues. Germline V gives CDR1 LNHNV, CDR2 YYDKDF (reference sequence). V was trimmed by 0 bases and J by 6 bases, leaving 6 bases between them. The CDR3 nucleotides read TGTGCCACCAGCAGAGAAGGGGGCGAGCAGTACTTC. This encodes CATSREGGEQYF.

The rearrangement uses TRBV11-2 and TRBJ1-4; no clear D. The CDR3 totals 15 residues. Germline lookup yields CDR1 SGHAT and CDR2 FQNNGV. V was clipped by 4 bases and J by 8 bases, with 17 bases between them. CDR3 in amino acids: CASSSYLGREEKLFF. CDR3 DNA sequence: TGTGCCAGCAGCTCTTACCTCGGGCGGGAGGAAAAACTGTTTTTT.

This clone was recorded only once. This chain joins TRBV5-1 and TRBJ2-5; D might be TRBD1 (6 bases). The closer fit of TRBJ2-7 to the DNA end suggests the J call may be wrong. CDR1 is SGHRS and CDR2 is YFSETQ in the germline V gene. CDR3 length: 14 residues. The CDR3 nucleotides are TGCGCCAGCAGCTTTCAACAGGGCTTATACGAGCAGTACTTC. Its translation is CASSFQQGLYEQYF.

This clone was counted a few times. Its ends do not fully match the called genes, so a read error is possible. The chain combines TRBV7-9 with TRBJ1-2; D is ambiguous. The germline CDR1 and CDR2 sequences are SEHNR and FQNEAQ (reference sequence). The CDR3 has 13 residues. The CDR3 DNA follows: TGTGCCAGCAGTTTAGGAAGAACAACCGGCTACACCTTC. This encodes CASSLGRTTGYTF.

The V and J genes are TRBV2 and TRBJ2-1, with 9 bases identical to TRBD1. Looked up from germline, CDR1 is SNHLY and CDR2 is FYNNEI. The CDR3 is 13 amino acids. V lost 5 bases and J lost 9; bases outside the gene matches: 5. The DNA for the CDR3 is TGTGCCAGCAGTAGGGACAGGGATGGTGAGCAGTTCTTC. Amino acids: CASSRDRDGEQFF.

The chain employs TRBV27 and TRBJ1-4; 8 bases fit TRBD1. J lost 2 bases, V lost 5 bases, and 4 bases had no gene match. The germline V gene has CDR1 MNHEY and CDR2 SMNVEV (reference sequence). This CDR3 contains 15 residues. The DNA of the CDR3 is TGTGCCAGCAGTCGACAGGGGAGGACTAATGAAAAACTGTTTTTT. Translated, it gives CASSRQGRTNEKLFF.

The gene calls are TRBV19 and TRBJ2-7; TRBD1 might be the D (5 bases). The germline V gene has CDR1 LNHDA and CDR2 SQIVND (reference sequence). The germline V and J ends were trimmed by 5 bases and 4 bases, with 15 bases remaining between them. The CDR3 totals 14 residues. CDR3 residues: CASSQPGHSYEQYF. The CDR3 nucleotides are TGTGCCAGTAGTCAGCCAGGACACTCTTACGAGCAGTACTTC.

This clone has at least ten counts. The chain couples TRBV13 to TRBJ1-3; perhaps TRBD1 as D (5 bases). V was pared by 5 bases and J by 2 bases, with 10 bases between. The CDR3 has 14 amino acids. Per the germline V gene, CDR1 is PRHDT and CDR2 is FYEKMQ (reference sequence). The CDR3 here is CASSIWDPGNTIYF. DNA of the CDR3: TGTGCCAGCAGCATCTGGGACCCTGGAAACACCATATATTTT.